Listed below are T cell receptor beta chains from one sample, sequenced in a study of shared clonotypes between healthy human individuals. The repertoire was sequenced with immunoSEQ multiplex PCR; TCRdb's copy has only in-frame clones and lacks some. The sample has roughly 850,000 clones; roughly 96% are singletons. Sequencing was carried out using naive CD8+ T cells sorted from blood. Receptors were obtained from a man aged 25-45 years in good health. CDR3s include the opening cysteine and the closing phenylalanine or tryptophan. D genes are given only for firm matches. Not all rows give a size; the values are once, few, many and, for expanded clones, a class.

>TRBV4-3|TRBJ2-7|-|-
CASSQDLSVISYEQYF
TGCGCCAGCAGCCAAGATCTGTCGGTTATCTCCTACGAGCAGTACTTC
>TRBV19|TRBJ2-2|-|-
CASSTTTWTVNTGELFF
TGTGCCAGTAGTACGACCACCTGGACAGTGAACACCGGGGAGCTGTTTTTT
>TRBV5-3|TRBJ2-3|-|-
CARSLSTRADTQYF
TGTGCCAGAAGCTTGTCTACCCGGGCAGATACGCAGTATTTT
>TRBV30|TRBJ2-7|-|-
CAWRGVYGQKTYEQYF
TGTGCCTGGAGGGGGGTGTACGGTCAGAAAACCTACGAGCAGTACTTC
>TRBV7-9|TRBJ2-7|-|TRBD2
CASSPTSGLSSYEQYF
TGTGCCAGCAGCCCTACTAGCGGATTGAGCTCCTACGAGCAGTACTTC
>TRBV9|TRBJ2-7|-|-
CASSPWGRGGDEQYF
TGTGCCAGCAGCCCGTGGGGCAGGGGCGGAGACGAGCAGTACTTC
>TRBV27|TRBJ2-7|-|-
CASKGLGEQYF
TGTGCCAGCAAGGGGTTGGGCGAGCAGTACTTC
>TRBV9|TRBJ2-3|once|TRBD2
CASSASGSSTDTQYF
TGTGCCAGCAGCGCTAGCGGGAGCAGCACAGATACGCAGTATTTT
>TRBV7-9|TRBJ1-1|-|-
CASSLVKTEAFF
TGTGCCAGCAGCTTGGTTAAGACTGAAGCTTTCTTT
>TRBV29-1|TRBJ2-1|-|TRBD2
CSARGLASNEQFF
TGCAGCGCGCGCGGACTAGCGTCCAATGAGCAGTTCTTC
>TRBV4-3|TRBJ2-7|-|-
CASSQAPIGTHIIYEQYF
TGCGCCAGCAGCCAAGCCCCGATAGGGACACATATTATCTACGAGCAGTACTTC
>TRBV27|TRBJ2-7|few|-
CASSRDYEQYF
TGTGCCAGCAGTCGGGACTACGAGCAGTACTTC
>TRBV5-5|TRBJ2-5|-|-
CASSSELQGFSQETQYF
TGTGCCAGCAGCTCGGAACTGCAGGGGTTTAGTCAAGAGACCCAGTACTTC
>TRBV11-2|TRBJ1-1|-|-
CASSLGGPEAFF
TGTGCCAGCAGCTTAGGGGGGCCTGAAGCTTTCTTT
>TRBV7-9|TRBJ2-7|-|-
CASSPRGDGNYEQYF
TGTGCCAGCAGCCCCAGAGGGGACGGCAACTACGAGCAGTACTTC
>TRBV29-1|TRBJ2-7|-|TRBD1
CSVNGQGGAYEQYF
TGCAGCGTCAATGGACAGGGTGGAGCCTACGAGCAGTACTTC
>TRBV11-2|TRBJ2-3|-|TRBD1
CASSLGDGQGWSTDTQYF
TGTGCCAGCAGCTTAGGGGACGGACAGGGATGGAGCACAGATACGCAGTATTTT
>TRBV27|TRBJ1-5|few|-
CASSLQGVNQPQHF
TGTGCCAGCAGTTTGCAGGGTGTCAATCAGCCCCAGCATTTT
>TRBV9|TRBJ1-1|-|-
CASSVHPGANTEAFF
TGTGCCAGCAGCGTACATCCGGGGGCGAACACTGAAGCTTTCTTT
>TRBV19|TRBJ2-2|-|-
CASSIQGGELFF
TGTGCCAGTAGTATTCAGGGCGGGGAGCTGTTTTTT
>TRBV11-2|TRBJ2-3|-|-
CASWEDRGYTDTQYF
TGTGCCAGCTGGGAGGACCGGGGGTATACAGATACGCAGTATTTT
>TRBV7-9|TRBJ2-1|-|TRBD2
CASTNLAGVEQFF
TGTGCCAGCACCAACCTGGCGGGAGTTGAGCAGTTCTTC
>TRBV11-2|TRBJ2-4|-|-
CASSLGPDAGNIQYF
TGTGCCAGCAGCTTAGGGCCCGACGCAGGAAACATTCAGTACTTC
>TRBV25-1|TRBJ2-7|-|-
CASSHYEQYF
TGTGCCAGCTCCCACTACGAGCAGTACTTC
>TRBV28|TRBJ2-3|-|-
CASTPGTSLRTDTQYF
TGTGCCAGCACTCCAGGGACCTCCCTACGCACAGATACGCAGTATTTT
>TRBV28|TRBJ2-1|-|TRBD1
CASSFGDRYNEQFF
TGTGCCAGCAGTTTCGGGGACAGGTATAATGAGCAGTTCTTC
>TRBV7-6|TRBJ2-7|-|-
CASSLGPYSYEQYF
TGTGCCAGCAGCTTAGGACCCTATTCATACGAGCAGTACTTC